This T cell receptor (beta chain) was profiled in a study of T cell responses to AZD1222 COVID-19 vaccine. Using immunoSEQ multiplex PCR, the repertoire was profiled, and TCRdb retains in-frame clones only, with some absent. The repertoire holds over 100,000 clones, with around 87% as singletons. CDR1 is MDHEN and CDR2 is SYDVKM in the germline V gene. Trimming took off 6 bases at V and 1 base at J, with 13 bases between the two ends. CDR3 length equals 15 residues. The sequenced sample was peripheral blood, obtained 28 days after the second AZD1222 dose. The origin of this receptor is an adult who received the AZD1222 COVID-19 vaccine. V usage is TRBV28 and J usage is TRBJ1-5; a possible D gene is TRBD1 (5 bases). The CDR3 sequence: CASRGGAWSNQPQHF. The CDR3, as DNA: TGTGCCAGCAGGGGAGGGGCCTGGAGCAATCAGCCCCAGCATTTT.